The clone carrying this T cell receptor beta chain was seen many times. No antigen is known for it. The data derive from a study of neurological immune-mediated disorders. Whole-study findings and limits: Among expanded clones, no CDR3 amino acid sequences were shared across subjects, a pattern suggesting private repertoires in all groups. Clinical features showed no association with the multiple sclerosis repertoire cluster, and MRI features showed none either. Phylogenetic grouping put 18 of 34 multiple sclerosis patients' repertoires into one related-CDR3 cluster, a possible signature.

From 15-18 subjects, every sequencing run obtained over 190 million TCR-beta sequences. TCRdb ran MiXCR on the 5' RACE reads and lists one entry per CDR3 protein. The sample includes about 92,000 distinct CDR3 sequences, under 4.5% of them seen just once. V lost 1 base and J lost 4, with 13 bases in between. The CDR3 is 16 amino acids. CDR1 is LNHNV and CDR2 is YYDKDF in the germline V gene (reference sequence). This chain links TRBV15 with TRBJ1-4; D is undetermined. This clonotype originated in a woman aged 50 to 60 with multiple sclerosis. Sequencing was done on a sample of PBMCs. CDR3 nucleotides: TGTGCCACCAGCAGAGGGTGGGCAGCCCTTAATGAAAAACTGTTTTTT. Translation: CATSRGWAALNEKLFF.